This T cell receptor (beta chain) was recovered during a study of blood T cell repertoires in COVID-19. Study in general: The United States, Italy and Spain were the sources of the acute and convalescent COVID-19 samples. In each case, the material was cDNA or gDNA derived from T cells, B-cell-depleted T cells, or PBMCs.

As processed by the authors: Reference gene primer amplification yielded estimated nucleated cell counts. The protocol was immunoSEQ multiplex PCR, while the TCRdb copy is restricted to in-frame clones and leaves out a portion. V, J and clone size were drawn from that table, and D and trimming were deduced from the DNA. The data hold approximately 150,000 clones, with around nine tenths observed a single time. The CDR3 is made up of 13 amino acids. The V segment lost 6 bases and the J segment 7 bases; nucleotides outside the gene matches: 4. V usage is TRBV12-3 or TRBV12-4 and J usage is TRBJ1-5; TRBD1 agrees at 9 bases. This clonotype originated in a woman aged 45 to 65 with active or convalescent COVID-19. Sequenced: peripheral blood. The CDR3 protein is CASSRDRVQPQHF. In nucleotides, the CDR3 is TGTGCCAGCAGCCGGGACAGGGTACAGCCCCAGCATTTT.